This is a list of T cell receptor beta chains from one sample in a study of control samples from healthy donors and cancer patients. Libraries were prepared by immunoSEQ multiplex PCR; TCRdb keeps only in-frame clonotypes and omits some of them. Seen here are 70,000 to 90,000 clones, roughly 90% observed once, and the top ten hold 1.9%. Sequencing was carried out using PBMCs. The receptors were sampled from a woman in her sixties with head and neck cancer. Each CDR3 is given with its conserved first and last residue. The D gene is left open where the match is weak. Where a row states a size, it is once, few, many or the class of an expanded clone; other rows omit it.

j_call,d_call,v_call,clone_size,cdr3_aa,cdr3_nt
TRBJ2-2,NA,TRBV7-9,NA,CASSFTRAAGKLFF,TGTGCCAGCAGCTTTACCAGGGCCGCCGGGAAGCTGTTTTTT
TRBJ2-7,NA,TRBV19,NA,CASSIQESYEQYF,TGTGCCAGTAGTATCCAAGAGTCCTACGAGCAGTACTTC
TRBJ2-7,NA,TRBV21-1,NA,CASSKAKGQGIYEQYF,TGTGCCAGCAGCAAAGCGAAGGGACAGGGGATCTACGAGCAGTACTTC
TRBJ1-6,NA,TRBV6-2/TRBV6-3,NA,CASSSHRTSSYNSPLHF,TGTGCCAGCAGTTCACACCGGACCAGCTCCTATAATTCACCCCTCCACTTT
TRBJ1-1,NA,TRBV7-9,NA,CASSQSLRGKSTEAFF,TGTGCCAGCAGTCAAAGCCTCCGGGGCAAAAGTACTGAAGCTTTCTTT
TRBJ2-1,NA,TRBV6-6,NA,CASSPTTPAYNEQFF,TGTGCCAGCAGCCCGACTACCCCGGCCTACAATGAGCAGTTCTTC
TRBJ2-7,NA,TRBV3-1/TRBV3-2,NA,CASSQSISYEQYF,TGTGCCAGCAGCCAATCGATTTCCTACGAGCAGTACTTC
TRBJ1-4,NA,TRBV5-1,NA,CASSPVLNEKLFF,TGCGCCAGCAGCCCGGTGTTGAATGAAAAACTGTTTTTT
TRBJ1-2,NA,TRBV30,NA,CAWTQGNYGYTF,TGTGCCTGGACACAGGGAAACTATGGCTACACCTTC
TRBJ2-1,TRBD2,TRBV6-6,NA,CASRLLAEASYNEQFF,TGTGCCAGCAGACTCCTAGCGGAGGCCTCCTACAATGAGCAGTTCTTC
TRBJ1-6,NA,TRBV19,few,CASSISGRVTDNSPLHF,TGTGCTAGTAGTATATCGGGCAGGGTGACGGATAATTCACCCCTCCACTTT
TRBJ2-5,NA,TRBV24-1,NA,CAASDSQVRRETQYF,TGTGCCGCCAGTGATTCACAGGTCCGTCGGGAGACCCAGTACTTC
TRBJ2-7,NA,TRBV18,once,CASSPGSYEQYF,TGTGCCAGCTCACCAGGATCCTACGAGCAGTACTTC
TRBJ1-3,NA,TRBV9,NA,CASSVDSGPGNTIYF,TGTGCCAGCAGCGTAGATTCAGGGCCGGGAAACACCATATATTTT
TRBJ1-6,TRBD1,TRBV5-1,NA,CASSLGDRDNSPLHF,TGCGCCAGCAGCTTGGGGGACAGGGATAATTCACCCCTCCACTTT
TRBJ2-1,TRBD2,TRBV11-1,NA,CASSFSGAFSYNEQFF,TGTGCCAGCAGCTTTAGCGGGGCGTTCTCCTACAATGAGCAGTTCTTC
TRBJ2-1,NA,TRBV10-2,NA,CASGGRELNEQFF,TGCGCCAGTGGGGGGCGGGAGTTGAATGAGCAGTTCTTC
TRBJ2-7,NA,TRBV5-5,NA,CASSSPGVGTYEQYF,TGTGCCAGCAGCTCGCCCGGGGTGGGGACCTACGAGCAGTACTTC
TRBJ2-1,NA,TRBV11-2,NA,CASSLDREREQFF,TGTGCCAGCAGCTTAGATAGGGAGCGAGAGCAGTTCTTC
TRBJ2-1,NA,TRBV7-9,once,CASSLVGLESYNEQFF,TGTGCCAGCAGCTTAGTAGGGCTAGAATCCTACAATGAGCAGTTCTTC
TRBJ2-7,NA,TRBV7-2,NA,CASSTLQGYEQYF,TGTGCCAGCAGCACCCTACAGGGTTACGAGCAGTACTTC
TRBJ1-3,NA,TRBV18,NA,CASSPSGVGTDTIYF,TGTGCCAGCTCACCCTCGGGGGTCGGGACGGACACCATATATTTT
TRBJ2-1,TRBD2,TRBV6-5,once,CASTGTSEYNEQFF,TGTGCCAGCACTGGGACTAGCGAATACAATGAGCAGTTCTTC
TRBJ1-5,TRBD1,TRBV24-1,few,CATSDYDRGTQHF,TGTGCCACCAGTGACTATGACAGGGGAACCCAGCATTTT
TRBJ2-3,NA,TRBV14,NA,CASSQGARSDTQYF,TGTGCCAGCAGCCAAGGGGCCAGGTCAGATACGCAGTATTTT
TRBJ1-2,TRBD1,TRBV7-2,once,CASSFRTGDGYTF,TGTGCCAGCAGCTTCCGGACAGGGGATGGCTACACCTTC
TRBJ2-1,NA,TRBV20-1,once,CSAGSNNEQFF,TGCAGCGCAGGATCTAACAATGAGCAGTTCTTC
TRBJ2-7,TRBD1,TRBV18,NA,CASSPATGGAGEQYF,TGTGCCAGCTCACCCGCAACAGGGGGCGCGGGAGAGCAGTACTTC
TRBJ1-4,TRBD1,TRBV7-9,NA,CASSPDRGFNEKLFF,TGTGCCAGCAGCCCAGACAGGGGTTTTAATGAAAAACTGTTTTTT
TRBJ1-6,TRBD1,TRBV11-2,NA,CASSPKPGQFYNSPLHF,TGTGCCAGCAGCCCAAAACCGGGACAGTTCTATAATTCACCCCTCCACTTT
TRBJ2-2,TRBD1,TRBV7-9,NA,CASSQINRGPGTGELFF,TGTGCCAGCAGCCAGATAAACAGGGGGCCGGGCACCGGGGAGCTGTTTTTT
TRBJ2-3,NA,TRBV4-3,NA,CASSQDSTDTQYF,TGCGCCAGCAGCCAAGACAGCACAGATACGCAGTATTTT
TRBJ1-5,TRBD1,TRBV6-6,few,CASSPDRASNQPQHF,TGTGCCAGCAGTCCCGACAGGGCTAGCAATCAGCCCCAGCATTTT
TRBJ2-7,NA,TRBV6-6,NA,CASSVEWGPGNEQYF,TGTGCCAGCAGTGTCGAATGGGGGCCGGGTAACGAGCAGTACTTC
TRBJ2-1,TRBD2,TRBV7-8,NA,CASSLPRRLAGVGNEQFF,TGTGCCAGCAGCTTACCCCGTCGACTAGCGGGAGTCGGCAATGAGCAGTTCTTC
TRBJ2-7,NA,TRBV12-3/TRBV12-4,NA,CASSSTSYEQYF,TGTGCCAGCAGTTCCACTAGTTACGAGCAGTACTTC
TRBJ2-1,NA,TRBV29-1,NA,CSVENQDNEQFF,TGCAGCGTTGAAAACCAGGACAATGAGCAGTTCTTC
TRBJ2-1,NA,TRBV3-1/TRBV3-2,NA,CASSRDPAGYYNEQFF,TGTGCCAGCAGCCGGGACCCGGCGGGATACTACAATGAGCAGTTCTTC
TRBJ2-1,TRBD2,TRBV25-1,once,CASAFTSGSSGDEQFF,TGTGCCAGCGCTTTTACTAGCGGTAGTTCGGGGGATGAGCAGTTCTTC
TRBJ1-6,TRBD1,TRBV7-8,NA,CASRLGQDNSPLHF,TGTGCCAGCAGATTAGGACAGGATAATTCACCCCTCCACTTT
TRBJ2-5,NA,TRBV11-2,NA,CASSLVRVGGETQYF,TGTGCCAGCAGCTTAGTCAGGGTTGGTGGAGAGACCCAGTACTTC
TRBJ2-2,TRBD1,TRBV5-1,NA,CASSSGTGGPGELFF,TGCGCCAGCAGCTCTGGGACAGGGGGCCCCGGGGAGCTGTTTTTT
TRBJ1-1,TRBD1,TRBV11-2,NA,CASSLERRGLGTEAFF,TGTGCCAGCAGCTTAGAACGCAGGGGGCTGGGCACTGAAGCTTTCTTT
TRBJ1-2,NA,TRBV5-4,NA,CASSLVGQGYEGYTF,TGTGCCAGCAGCTTAGTGGGGCAGGGGTATGAAGGCTACACCTTC
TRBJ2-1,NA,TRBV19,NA,CASADSSYNEQFF,TGTGCCAGCGCGGACAGTTCTTACAATGAGCAGTTCTTC
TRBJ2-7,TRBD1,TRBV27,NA,CASSGQGAGPYEQYF,TGTGCCAGCAGTGGACAGGGGGCTGGACCCTACGAGCAGTACTTC
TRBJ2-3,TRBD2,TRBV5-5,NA,CASSSLAGSGATQYF,TGTGCCAGCAGCTCCCTAGCGGGGTCTGGCGCTACGCAGTATTTT
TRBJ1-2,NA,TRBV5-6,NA,CASEVTDPFVYGYTF,TGTGCCAGCGAAGTGACCGACCCGTTTGTCTATGGCTACACCTTC
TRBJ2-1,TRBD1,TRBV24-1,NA,CATSDSDRGAYNEQFF,TGTGCCACCAGTGATTCGGACAGGGGGGCCTACAATGAGCAGTTCTTC
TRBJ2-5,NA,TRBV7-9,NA,CASSLGGLGETQYF,TGTGCCAGCAGCTTAGGTGGATTAGGGGAGACCCAGTACTTC